These 17 T cell receptor beta chains originate from one sample sequenced in a study of cytomegalovirus exposure and HLA in healthy donors. Generated by immunoSEQ multiplex PCR, the TCRdb table keeps only in-frame clones and is missing some. In the table there are 50,000 or so clones, around 94% of which are singletons. The specimen was PBMCs. The receptor source for this set is a woman under 30 in good health and CMV-seropositive.

J is TRBJ1-2 and V is TRBV7-2; TRBD1 might be the D (5 bases). This CDR3 contains 16 residues. The germline CDR1 and CDR2 sequences are SGHTA and FQGNSA. V lost 2 bases and J 1 base, leaving 14 bases between the germline ends. CDR3 coding DNA: TGTGCCAGCAGCTTAAACAAGGACAAGATTAACTATGGCTACACCTTC. Translation: CASSLNKDKINYGYTF.

This rearrangement joins TRBV4-3 to TRBJ2-2, with D possibly being TRBD2 (6 bases). V lost 4 bases, J lost 5 bases, and 14 bases lay in between. Looked up from germline, CDR1 is LGHNA and CDR2 is YSLEER. The CDR3 consists of 15 residues. CDR3 region: CASSPGSTGTGELFF. CDR3 in DNA: TGCGCCAGCAGCCCCGGGAGTACGGGGACCGGGGAGCTGTTTTTT.

The chain links TRBV14 to TRBJ2-2; a possible D gene is TRBD2 (5 bases). Germline assignment: CDR1 SGHDN and CDR2 FVKESK. Deletions cut 6 bases from V and 11 bases from J, with 22 bases between. The CDR3 runs 15 residues. The CDR3 spells CASSPLPRTGIELFF. CDR3 nucleotides: TGTGCCAGCAGTCCCCTGCCACGTACGGGGATTGAGCTGTTTTTT.

This rearrangement joins TRBV30 to TRBJ2-7; 7 bases align to TRBD2. Germline V lookup: CDR1 GTSNPN, CDR2 SVGIG (reference sequence). This CDR3 contains 15 residues. The ends lost 1 base at V and 7 bases at J; junction bases unmatched: 13. CDR3 in amino acids: CAWSAPGTGGGEQYF. The CDR3 DNA reads as TGTGCCTGGAGTGCCCCTGGGACGGGAGGTGGTGAGCAGTACTTC. Together with reference TRBV30 and TRBJ2-7, the CDR3 gives the full variable domain: SQTIHQWPATLVQPVGSPLSLECTVEGTSNPNLYWYRQAAGRGLQLLFYSVGIGQISSEVPQNLSASRPQDRQFILSSKKLLLSDSGFYLCAWSAPGTGGGEQYFGPGTRLTVT.

V and J are TRBV10-3 and TRBJ2-5; tentatively, D is TRBD2 (6 bases). The germline V and J ends were trimmed by 0 bases and 7 bases, with 21 bases remaining between them. The length of the CDR3 is 17 residues. The V gene's germline CDR1 is ENHRY and CDR2 SYGVKD. The CDR3 is CAISESTGAGTMGTQYF. The CDR3 DNA reads as TGTGCCATCAGTGAGTCGACGGGAGCTGGCACCATGGGGACCCAGTACTTC.

The CDR3: CASSLLKGGSQHF. The CDR3 nucleotides read TGTGCCAGCAGTCTCCTAAAAGGGGGTTCCCAGCATTTT. This chain uses TRBV28 with TRBJ1-5; a possible D gene is TRBD1 (6 bases). The CDR3 is made up of 13 amino acids. Trimming pared 5 bases from V and 11 bases from J, leaving 16 bases between. Germline CDR1 and CDR2: MDHEN and SYDVKM.

This chain connects TRBV5-6 to TRBJ2-5; the match to TRBD2 covers 10 bases. CDR1 is SGHDT, CDR2 YYEEEE, per germline. The V and J ends lost 9 bases and 5 bases, in that order; junction bases with no gene match: 25. The length of the CDR3 is 19 residues. CDR3: CANTSMRWWIAGGGETQYF. The CDR3 coding sequence is TGTGCCAACACCAGTATGAGGTGGTGGATAGCGGGAGGTGGGGAGACCCAGTACTTC.

This rearrangement joins TRBV9 to TRBJ2-1; 9 nucleotides agree with TRBD2. The CDR3 has 16 amino acids. The J segment lost 3 bases and the V segment lost 3 bases, leaving 7 bases of the junction unmatched. CDR1 is SGDLS and CDR2 is YYNGEE in the germline V gene. CDR3 protein: CASSALAGDVYNEQFF. The CDR3 nucleotides are TGTGCCAGCAGCGCGTTAGCGGGAGATGTCTACAATGAGCAGTTCTTC.

The J gene is TRBJ2-1, the V gene TRBV30, with D unresolved. This CDR3 spans 14 amino acids. V lost 3 bases and J lost 0, with 9 bases in between. Per germline, CDR1 GTSNPN and CDR2 SVGIG (reference sequence). The CDR3 spells CAWREPGSYNEQFF. The CDR3 region has the DNA TGTGCCTGGAGAGAACCGGGCTCCTACAATGAGCAGTTCTTC.

This chain connects TRBV5-1 to TRBJ2-5; tentatively, D is TRBD1 (5 bases). The CDR3 runs to 14 residues. CDR1 SGHRS and CDR2 YFSETQ come from the germline V gene. V was pared by 0 bases and J by 1 base, with 7 bases between. The CDR3 here is CASSLEGPQETQYF. CDR3 DNA sequence: TGCGCCAGCAGCTTGGAGGGGCCCCAAGAGACCCAGTACTTC.

The chain employs TRBV28 and TRBJ2-1; D unresolved. Germline CDR1 reads MDHEN; CDR2 reads SYDVKM. V gave up 1 base and J gave up 5 bases, with 12 bases separating them. The CDR3 length is 15 residues. The DNA of the CDR3 is TGTGCCAGCAGTTTATTAGCCGGCGATCACAATGAGCAGTTCTTC. This sequence encodes CASSLLAGDHNEQFF.

The J gene is TRBJ2-7, the V gene TRBV7-8, with TRBD1 matching 8 bases. The length of the CDR3 is 17 residues. The germline V gene has CDR1 SGHVS and CDR2 FQNEAQ. V shed 5 bases, J shed 5 bases, and the junction held 17 bases outside the gene matches. The CDR3 sequence: CASSDRGFFSGGNEQYF. Here the CDR3 DNA reads TGTGCCAGCAGCGACCGGGGGTTTTTTTCAGGGGGCAACGAGCAGTACTTC.

The J gene is TRBJ2-3, the V gene TRBV11-2; 11 positions match TRBD2. Per germline, CDR1 SGHAT and CDR2 FQNNGV. V lost 1 base to trimming and J lost 4 bases; unmatched junction nucleotides: 10. This CDR3 has 18 residues. The CDR3 nucleotides read TGTGCCAGCAGCTTAGGGGGAACTAGCGGGAGTGGTGCAGATACGCAGTATTTT. It encodes CASSLGGTSGSGADTQYF.

The genes are TRBV4-2 and TRBJ2-7; D not certain. This CDR3 contains 15 residues. Germline V gene lookup returns CDR1 LGHNA and CDR2 YNFKEQ. V dropped 0 bases and J dropped 1 base, with 10 bases sitting between them. CDR3 protein: CASSQDLAGSYEQYF. CDR3 nucleotides: TGTGCCAGCAGCCAAGATTTGGCAGGATCCTACGAGCAGTACTTC.

The chain uses TRBV6-5 and TRBJ2-7; 9 nucleotides align to TRBD2. The CDR3 totals 16 residues. Germline CDR1 and CDR2: MNHEY and SVGAGI. V dropped 2 bases and J dropped 3; count of bases not matched to a gene: 8. CDR3 nucleotide sequence: TGTGCCAGCAGTTACAACGGGGCTAGCGGGATCTACGAGCAGTACTTC. Translated, it gives CASSYNGASGIYEQYF.

This chain's CDR3 is CASSSARGGYGYTF. The CDR3 nucleotides read TGTGCCAGCAGTTCCGCACGGGGAGGCTATGGCTACACCTTC. The chain recombines TRBV6-5 with TRBJ1-2; D gene unclear. There are 14 residues in the CDR3. Germline V gene data show CDR1 as MNHEY and CDR2 as SVGAGI. V dropped 4 bases and J dropped 4 bases, with 13 bases sitting between them.

This chain links TRBV5-1 with TRBJ2-1; TRBD1 agrees at 11 bases. Germline assignment: CDR1 SGHRS and CDR2 YFSETQ. The CDR3 is 18 residues long. Unmatched junction bases numbered 17, after V lost 6 bases and J lost 6 bases. The CDR3 is CASTKLRTGQGAFNEQFF. The CDR3 nucleotides read TGCGCCAGCACTAAGTTAAGGACCGGACAGGGGGCATTCAATGAGCAGTTCTTC.